These 26 T cell receptor beta chains were sequenced from one sample in a study of T-cell memory formation after mild COVID-19. Via MiXCR, TCRdb re-called the 5' RACE reads, giving one row per CDR3 protein. The sample yields almost 550,000 distinct CDR3 sequences, just over 20% seen once. The sample consisted of PBMCs or a T cell subset sorted from them (not recorded which). The receptors here all came from an adult woman who had mild COVID-19 (a few samples of this study predate the infection). Cell type and time point are not known.

The V gene is TRBV2, the J gene TRBJ1-2; possible D gene TRBD1, 6 bases. The CDR3 contains 17 residues. The germline V gene has CDR1 SNHLY and CDR2 FYNNEI. The V end was cut by 7 bases, the J end by 2 bases, with 23 bases between. The CDR3 sequence: CASKTGTLYERNYGYTF. The CDR3 nucleotides are TGTGCCAGCAAGACCGGGACACTATACGAGAGAAACTATGGCTACACCTTC.

This chain connects TRBV5-1 to TRBJ1-1; D perhaps matches TRBD1 (5 bases). Germline V gives CDR1 SGHRS, CDR2 YFSETQ. The germline V and J ends were trimmed by 3 bases and 1 base, with 10 bases remaining between them. The CDR3 spans 14 residues. CDR3 nucleotides: TGCGCCAGCAGCTATGGGACGGGGAACACTGAAGCTTTCTTT. Translating gives CASSYGTGNTEAFF.

This rearrangement joins TRBV15 to TRBJ2-5; 7 bases align to TRBD1. Germline CDR1 is LNHNV and CDR2 is YYDKDF (reference sequence). V dropped 6 bases and J dropped 2; count of bases not matched to a gene: 12. The CDR3 has 16 amino acids. The CDR3 here is CATSEPGTAIQETQYF. The CDR3 DNA reads as TGTGCCACCAGTGAACCCGGGACAGCAATACAAGAGACCCAGTACTTC.

CDR3 nucleotide sequence: TGTGCCAGCAGCCAAGTGGCGGAGGCCGCCTCCTACGAGCAGTACTTC. Amino acids: CASSQVAEAASYEQYF. The rearrangement joins TRBV3-1 to TRBJ2-7; D might be TRBD2 (5 bases). V lost 1 base to trimming and J lost 0 bases, with 13 bases between them. The V gene's germline CDR1 is LGHDT and CDR2 YNNKEL (reference sequence). CDR3 size: 16 residues.

The chain has TRBV20-1 and TRBJ1-4, with D unclear. V lost 6 bases and J lost 0, with 20 bases in between. Germline CDR1 is DFQATT and CDR2 is SNEGSKA (reference sequence). The CDR3 loop spans 17 amino acids. The CDR3 here is CSASARRVIATNEKLFF. Written as DNA, the CDR3 is TGCAGTGCCTCCGCCCGCCGGGTAATTGCAACTAATGAAAAACTGTTTTTT.

The sample holds a few counts of this clonotype. This chain joins TRBV5-6 and TRBJ1-1, with TRBD1 matching over 8 bases. Germline CDR1 and CDR2: SGHDT and YYEEEE. Trimming at V came to 4 bases and at J to 3 bases, leaving 5 bases not matched to a gene. This CDR3 spans 14 amino acids. The CDR3 loop reads CASSPGGDDTEAFF. The CDR3 DNA sequence: TGTGCCAGCAGCCCAGGGGGCGACGACACTGAAGCTTTCTTT.

This chain uses TRBV5-6 with TRBJ2-3; no definite D call. The CDR3 spans 12 residues. The germline V gene has CDR1 SGHDT and CDR2 YYEEEE. Trimming removed 2 bases at V and 7 bases at J, with 8 bases between. CDR3 loop: CASSFSAYTQYF. CDR3 DNA sequence: TGTGCCAGCAGCTTCTCCGCATATACGCAGTATTTT. Complete variable domain (other parts from reference TRBV5-6 and TRBJ2-3): DAGVTQSPTHLIKTRGQQVTLRCSPKSGHDTVSWYQQALGQGPQFIFQYYEEEERQRGNFPDRFSGHQFPNYSSELNVNALLLGDSALYLCASSFSAYTQYFGPGTRLTVL.

This clonotype was detected a few times. J is TRBJ1-2 and V is TRBV14; D possibly corresponds to TRBD1 (6 bases). Trimming left V 0 bases short and J 7 bases short, with 9 bases between. CDR3 length equals 13 residues. The germline V gene has CDR1 SGHDN and CDR2 FVKESK. The CDR3 nucleotides read TGTGCCAGCAGCCAAGAAACAGGGTTTGGCTACACCTTC. Translating it yields CASSQETGFGYTF.

This chain joins TRBV7-2 and TRBJ2-1; D unclear. Germline V CDR1 and CDR2: SGHTA, FQGNSA. Trimming left V 4 bases short and J 2 bases short, with 9 bases between. CDR3 length equals 14 residues. The CDR3 is CASSWSAAYNEQFF. CDR3 coding DNA: TGTGCCAGCAGCTGGAGCGCCGCCTACAATGAGCAGTTCTTC. The full variable domain, its missing parts supplied by reference TRBV7-2 and TRBJ2-1, is GAGVSQSPSNKVTEKGKDVELRCDPISGHTALYWYRQSLGQGLEFLIYFQGNSAPDKSGLPSDRFSAERTGGSVSTLTIQRTQQEDSAVYLCASSWSAAYNEQFFGPGTRLTVL.

This clonotype was seen more than once but under ten times. This sequence joins TRBV2 and TRBJ1-1; tentative D call: TRBD1 (5 bases). This CDR3 comprises 12 residues. V lost 3 bases and J lost 6, with 8 bases in between. Germline V CDR1 and CDR2: SNHLY, FYNNEI. In nucleotides, the CDR3 is TGTGCCAGCAGTGATCTAGGGGCTGAAGCTTTCTTT. Translating gives CASSDLGAEAFF.

The rearrangement links TRBV12-5 to TRBJ1-5; 7 positions agree with TRBD1. CDR3 length: 18 residues. Germline V lookup: CDR1 LGHNT, CDR2 FRNRAP. J was trimmed by 2 bases and V by 2 bases; bases with no gene match: 12. This chain's CDR3 is CASGLTLDRTIGNQPQHF. The CDR3 DNA is TGTGCTAGTGGTTTGACCCTGGACAGGACGATAGGCAATCAGCCCCAGCATTTT. The variable domain in full, with the rest retrieved from reference TRBV12-5 and TRBJ1-5, is DARVTQTPRHKVTEMGQEVTMRCQPILGHNTVFWYRQTMMQGLELLAYFRNRAPLDDSGMPKDRFSAEMPDATLATLKIQPSEPRDSAVYFCASGLTLDRTIGNQPQHFGDGTRLSIL.

This clonotype has more than one count but fewer than ten. The rearrangement links TRBV20-1 to TRBJ1-4; 7 bases are shared with TRBD1. CDR3 length equals 13 residues. Germline V lookup: CDR1 DFQATT, CDR2 SNEGSKA (reference sequence). The V and J ends lost 6 bases and 8 bases, in that order; junction bases with no gene match: 9. Here the CDR3 DNA reads TGCAGTGCGGGTCAGGGGGAATGGGAAAAACTGTTTTTT. This translates into CSAGQGEWEKLFF.

The chain employs TRBV20-1 and TRBJ2-1; TRBD2 aligns across 10 bases. V lost 5 bases and J lost 5; bases outside the gene matches: 6. The CDR3 totals 14 residues. Germline V gene sequence: CDR1 DFQATT, CDR2 SNEGSKA (reference sequence). CDR3 in DNA: TGCAGTGCTTCGAGCGGGAGGGCCAACAATGAGCAGTTCTTC. As protein: CSASSGRANNEQFF.

V is TRBV7-9 and J is TRBJ2-7, with 10 nucleotides matching TRBD2. Germline V lookup: CDR1 SEHNR, CDR2 FQNEAQ (reference sequence). The junction had 10 bases not matched to a gene; V was cut back by 4 bases and J by 4 bases. The CDR3 contains 16 residues. CDR3 sequence (DNA): TGTGCCAGCAGCTCCTCTAGCGGGAGAGTAATGTACGAGCAGTACTTC. It is translated as CASSSSSGRVMYEQYF.

The chain has TRBV4-1 and TRBJ2-5; the D gene is possibly TRBD2 (5 bases). Trimming left V 4 bases short and J 6 bases short, with 21 bases between. The CDR3 has 16 residues. Germline-derived CDR1 and CDR2 are MGHRA and YSYEKL. The CDR3 DNA reads TGCGCCAGCAGCCCTGGGTGGCCTGGGGAGCGGAAGACCCAGTACTTC. Translation gives CASSPGWPGERKTQYF.

J is TRBJ2-1 and V is TRBV3-1; TRBD1 aligns across 8 bases. The trim removed 8 bases at V and 6 bases at J, leaving 3 bases unmatched. Germline CDR1 is LGHDT and CDR2 is YNNKEL (reference sequence). This CDR3 has 12 residues. CDR3 bases: TGTGCCAGCGGGGGACAGGTCAATGAGCAGTTCTTC. This encodes CASGGQVNEQFF.

This clonotype came up a few times. V usage is TRBV4-3 and J usage is TRBJ1-3; D is unresolved. This CDR3 is 15 amino acids long. Germline V gives CDR1 LGHNA, CDR2 YSLEER. Trimming pared 1 base from V and 2 bases from J, leaving 9 bases between. CDR3 sequence: CASSQGGLPGNTIYF. The CDR3 region has the DNA TGCGCCAGCAGCCAAGGAGGGTTGCCTGGAAACACCATATATTTT.

This clonotype was seen a handful of times. The chain combines TRBV30 with TRBJ2-2; D remains ambiguous. CDR3 length: 12 amino acids. Germline V gene data show CDR1 as GTSNPN and CDR2 as SVGIG (reference sequence). V was pared by 3 bases and J by 6 bases, with 8 bases between. The CDR3 region is CAWREYAGELFF. DNA for the CDR3: TGTGCCTGGAGGGAATACGCCGGGGAGCTGTTTTTT. The complete variable domain, with remaining parts taken from reference TRBV30 and TRBJ2-2, reads SQTIHQWPATLVQPVGSPLSLECTVEGTSNPNLYWYRQAAGRGLQLLFYSVGIGQISSEVPQNLSASRPQDRQFILSSKKLLLSDSGFYLCAWREYAGELFFGEGSRLTVL.

This chain links TRBV11-2 with TRBJ2-1, with 8 bases that match TRBD2. Germline V gene sequence: CDR1 SGHAT, CDR2 FQNNGV. The CDR3 spans 15 residues. The J segment lost 0 bases and the V segment lost 5 bases, leaving 3 bases of the junction unmatched. This CDR3 reads CASSNLAGSYNEQFF. CDR3 coding DNA: TGTGCCAGCAGCAATCTAGCGGGCTCCTACAATGAGCAGTTCTTC.

This clonotype was counted a few times. The chain couples TRBV6-4 to TRBJ2-3; TRBD2 agrees at 8 bases. This CDR3 contains 17 residues. CDR1 is MRHNA and CDR2 is SNTAGT in the germline V gene. J lost 0 bases, V lost 0 bases, and 5 bases had no gene match. CDR3 sequence reads: CASSDSGGAASTDTQYF. DNA for the CDR3: TGTGCCAGCAGTGACTCCGGGGGGGCGGCCAGCACAGATACGCAGTATTTT.

The genes are TRBV7-2 and TRBJ2-1, with 8 bases that match TRBD1. This CDR3 is built from 15 residues. The V gene end was trimmed by 1 base and the J gene end by 8 bases; junction bases not matched to a gene: 7. In germline, CDR1 is SGHTA, CDR2 FQGNSA. This CDR3 reads CASSLGQGIGHEQFF. The CDR3 DNA follows: TGTGCCAGCAGCTTAGGACAGGGGATCGGTCATGAGCAGTTCTTC.

In this sample, this clonotype turned up a few times. This chain joins TRBV7-9 and TRBJ2-7; TRBD2 might be the D (7 bases). In germline, CDR1 is SEHNR, CDR2 FQNEAQ (reference sequence). This CDR3 spans 14 amino acids. V lost 7 bases to trimming and J lost 2 bases, with 15 bases between them. The chain's CDR3 is CASNPGGGAYEQYF. The CDR3 DNA reads TGTGCCAGCAACCCGGGCGGGGGCGCCTACGAGCAGTACTTC.

The chain is built from TRBV12-3 or TRBV12-4 and TRBJ2-2; 8 bases map to TRBD2. This CDR3 has 18 residues. V was pared by 3 bases and J by 1 base, with 10 bases of the junction left unmatched. CDR3 amino acids: CASSFEEREKWNTGELFF. In DNA, the CDR3 is TGTGCCAGCAGTTTTGAGGAGCGGGAGAAGTGGAACACCGGGGAGCTGTTTTTT.

CDR3 in amino acids: CSAHKVGEQYF. The CDR3 DNA reads TGCAGTGCTCACAAAGTCGGTGAGCAGTACTTC. The chain is built from TRBV20-1 and TRBJ2-7; D is uncertain. The CDR3 covers 11 residues. Trimming pared 5 bases from V and 7 bases from J, leaving 12 bases between. Germline CDR1 DFQATT, CDR2 SNEGSKA (reference sequence).

The rearrangement links TRBV7-3 to TRBJ2-5; 7 nucleotides line up with TRBD2. V shed 6 bases and J 5 bases; nucleotides not matched to a gene: 9. The CDR3 consists of 14 residues. CDR1 is SGHTA, CDR2 FQGTGA, per germline. The CDR3 sequence is CASRRRGGAETQYF. DNA for the CDR3: TGTGCCAGCAGGCGGCGCGGGGGTGCGGAGACCCAGTACTTC.

In this sample, this clonotype turned up a few times. The chain recombines TRBV7-9 with TRBJ2-3; 8 bases line up with TRBD2. Germline-derived CDR1 and CDR2 are SEHNR and FQNEAQ (reference sequence). CDR3 length: 14 amino acids. J lost 3 bases, V lost 5 bases, and 4 bases had no gene match. The CDR3 reads CASSPAGGTDTQYF. Written as DNA, the CDR3 is TGTGCCAGCAGCCCCGCGGGAGGAACAGATACGCAGTATTTT.